The sequence of this T cell receptor beta chain was determined in a study of Ad26.COV2.S vaccination and SARS-CoV-2 variants. Repertoires were generated with immunoSEQ multiplex PCR, while TCRdb's copy carries only in-frame clones and drops some. The sample has 350,000 to 600,000 clones; roughly nine tenths are singletons. CDR3 length: 16 residues. The germline V and J ends were trimmed by 4 bases and 0 bases, with 10 bases remaining between them. Germline V gene sequence: CDR1 MNHEY, CDR2 SVGEGT. Treatment of the sample: 19 received Ad26.COV2.S at low or high dose, single or two shots; roughly 5 received placebo; per-sample allocation not given. Day 63 following the first vaccine or placebo injection was when the samples were taken. The count of this clone is one.

The material was peripheral blood, obtained in a trial of Ad26.COV2.S vaccine versus placebo. The TCR was taken from a person aged 18-60 years who received the Ad26.COV2.S COVID-19 vaccine or a placebo. The V gene is TRBV6-2 or TRBV6-3, the J gene TRBJ2-6; unclear D gene. The CDR3 loop reads CASSLRSASGANVLTF. The CDR3 DNA follows: TGTGCCAGCAGTTTACGAAGTGCCTCTGGGGCCAACGTCCTGACTTTC.